This T cell receptor (beta chain) was observed in a study of OX40 agonist ivuxolimab in advanced cancers. Turning to the study itself: Every patient in dose escalation had hepatocellular carcinoma, melanoma, renal cell or head and neck cancer. General study findings and limits: Still undetermined is the antigen specificity of the expanded peripheral T cells.

Anyone with autoimmune disease history or systemic immunosuppression was excluded. Some clones are missing from TCRdb's copy, which holds only in-frame ones; the method was immunoSEQ multiplex PCR. The sample holds 55,000 to 65,000 clones, 85% to 90% seen once. Details on this clone: What it binds is not known.

Trimming took 4 bases from V and 1 from J, leaving 13 bases between them. The CDR3 runs 15 residues. The germline V gene has CDR1 LNHDA and CDR2 SQIVND (reference sequence). Sample: CD4+ or CD8+ T cells sorted from blood, taken in a trial of the OX40 agonist ivuxolimab. V usage is TRBV19 and J usage is TRBJ1-1; unclear D gene. The sequence was obtained from an adult with an advanced solid tumor such as melanoma, head and neck, liver or kidney cancer. The CDR3 region is CASSTARKANTEAFF. The CDR3 bases are TGTGCCAGTAGTACCGCCAGGAAGGCGAACACTGAAGCTTTCTTT. Variable domain in full (rest from reference TRBV19 and TRBJ1-1): DGGITQSPKYLFRKEGQNVTLSCEQNLNHDAMYWYRQDPGQGLRLIYYSQIVNDFQKGDIAEGYSVSREKKESFPLTVTSAQKNPTAFYLCASSTARKANTEAFFGQGTRLTVV.